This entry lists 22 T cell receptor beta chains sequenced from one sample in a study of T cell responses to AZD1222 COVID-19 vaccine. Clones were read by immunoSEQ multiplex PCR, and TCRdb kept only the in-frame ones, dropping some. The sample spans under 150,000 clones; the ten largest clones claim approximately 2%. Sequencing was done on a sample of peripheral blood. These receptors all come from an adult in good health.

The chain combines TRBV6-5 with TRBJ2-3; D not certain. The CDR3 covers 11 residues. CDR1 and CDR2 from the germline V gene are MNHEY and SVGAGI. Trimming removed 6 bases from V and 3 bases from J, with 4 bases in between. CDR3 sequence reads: CASRRTDTQYF. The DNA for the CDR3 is TGTGCCAGCAGACGTACAGATACGCAGTATTTT.

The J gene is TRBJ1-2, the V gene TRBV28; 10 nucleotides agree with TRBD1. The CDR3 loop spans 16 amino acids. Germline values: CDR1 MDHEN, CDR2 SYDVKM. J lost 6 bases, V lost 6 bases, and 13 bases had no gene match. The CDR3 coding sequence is TGTGCCAGCAGCGACCTACAACGGGACAGGGGACATGGCTACACCTTC. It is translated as CASSDLQRDRGHGYTF.

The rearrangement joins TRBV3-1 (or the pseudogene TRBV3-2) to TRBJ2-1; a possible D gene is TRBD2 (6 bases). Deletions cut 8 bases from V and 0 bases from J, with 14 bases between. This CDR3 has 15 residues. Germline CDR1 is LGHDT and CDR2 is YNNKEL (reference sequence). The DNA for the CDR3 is TGTGCCAGCCAAAAGGAGGGGCTCTCCTACAATGAGCAGTTCTTC. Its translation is CASQKEGLSYNEQFF.

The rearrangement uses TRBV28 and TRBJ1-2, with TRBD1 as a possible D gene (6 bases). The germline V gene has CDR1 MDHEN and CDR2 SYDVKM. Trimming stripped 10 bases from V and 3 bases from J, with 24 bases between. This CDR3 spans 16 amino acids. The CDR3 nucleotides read TGTGCCATCCGTGCCCCGGGGGGCGTCATTGACTATGGCTACACCTTC. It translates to CAIRAPGGVIDYGYTF.

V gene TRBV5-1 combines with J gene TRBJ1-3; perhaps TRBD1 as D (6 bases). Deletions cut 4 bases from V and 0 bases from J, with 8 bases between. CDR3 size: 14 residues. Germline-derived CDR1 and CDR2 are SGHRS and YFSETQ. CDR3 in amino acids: CASSGTHSGNTIYF. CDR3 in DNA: TGCGCCAGCAGCGGGACACACTCTGGAAACACCATATATTTT.

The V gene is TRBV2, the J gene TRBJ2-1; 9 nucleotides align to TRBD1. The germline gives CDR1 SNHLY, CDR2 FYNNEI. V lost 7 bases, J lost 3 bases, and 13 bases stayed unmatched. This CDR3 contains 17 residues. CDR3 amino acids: CASTDRGPEIRYNEQFF. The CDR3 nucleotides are TGTGCCAGCACGGACAGGGGTCCAGAAATCCGCTACAATGAGCAGTTCTTC.

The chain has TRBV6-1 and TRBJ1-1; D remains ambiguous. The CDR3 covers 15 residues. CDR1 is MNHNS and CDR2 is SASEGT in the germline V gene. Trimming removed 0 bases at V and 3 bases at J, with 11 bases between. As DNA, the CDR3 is TGTGCCAGCAGTGAAGCGCCAGGTAGTCACACTGAAGCTTTCTTT. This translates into CASSEAPGSHTEAFF.

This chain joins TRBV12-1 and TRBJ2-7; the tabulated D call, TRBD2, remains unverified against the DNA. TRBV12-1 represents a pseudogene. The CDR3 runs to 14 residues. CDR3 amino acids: CASSFGTRRNEQYF. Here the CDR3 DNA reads TGTGCCAGCAGCTTTGGGACCCGGAGGAACGAGCAGTACTTC.

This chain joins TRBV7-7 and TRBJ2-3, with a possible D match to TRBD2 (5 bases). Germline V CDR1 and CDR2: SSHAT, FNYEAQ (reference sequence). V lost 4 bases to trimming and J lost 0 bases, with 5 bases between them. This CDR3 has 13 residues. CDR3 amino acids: CASSWTSTDTQYF. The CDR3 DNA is TGTGCCAGCAGCTGGACTAGCACAGATACGCAGTATTTT.

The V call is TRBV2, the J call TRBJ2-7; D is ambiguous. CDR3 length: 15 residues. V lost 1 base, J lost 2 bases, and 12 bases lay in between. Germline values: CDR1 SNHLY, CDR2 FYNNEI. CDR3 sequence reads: CASSEGWVPTYEQYF. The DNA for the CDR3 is TGTGCCAGCAGTGAAGGGTGGGTACCTACCTACGAGCAGTACTTC.

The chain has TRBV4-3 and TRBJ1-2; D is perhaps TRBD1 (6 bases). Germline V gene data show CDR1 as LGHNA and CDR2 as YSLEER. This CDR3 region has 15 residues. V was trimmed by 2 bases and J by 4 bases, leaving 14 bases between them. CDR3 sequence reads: CASSQQDSTLYGYTF. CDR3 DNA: TGCGCCAGCAGCCAACAGGACAGCACTCTCTATGGCTACACCTTC.

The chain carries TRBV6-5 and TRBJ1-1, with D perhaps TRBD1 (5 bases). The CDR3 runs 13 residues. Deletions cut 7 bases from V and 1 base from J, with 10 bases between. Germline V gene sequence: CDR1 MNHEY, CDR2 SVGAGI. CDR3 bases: TGTGCCAGCACTGGGACGCAGAACACTGAAGCTTTCTTT. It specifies CASTGTQNTEAFF.

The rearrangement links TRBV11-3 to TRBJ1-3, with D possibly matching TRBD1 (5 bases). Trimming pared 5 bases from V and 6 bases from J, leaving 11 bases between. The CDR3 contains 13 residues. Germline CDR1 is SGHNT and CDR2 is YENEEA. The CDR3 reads CASSKEGLNTIYF. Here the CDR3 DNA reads TGTGCCAGCAGCAAAGAGGGGTTAAACACCATATATTTT.

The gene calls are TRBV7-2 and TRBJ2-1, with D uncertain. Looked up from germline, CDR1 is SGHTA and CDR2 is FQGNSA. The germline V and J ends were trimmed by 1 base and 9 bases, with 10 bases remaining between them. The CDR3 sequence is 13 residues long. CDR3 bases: TGTGCCAGCAGCTTAGGGATGGTCGGTGAGCAGTTCTTC. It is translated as CASSLGMVGEQFF.

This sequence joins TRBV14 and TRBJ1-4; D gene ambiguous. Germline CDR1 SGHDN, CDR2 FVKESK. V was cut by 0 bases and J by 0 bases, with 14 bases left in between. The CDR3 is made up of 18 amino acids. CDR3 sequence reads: CASSQEGGIPATNEKLFF. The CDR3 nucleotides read TGTGCCAGCAGCCAAGAGGGAGGAATTCCTGCAACTAATGAAAAACTGTTTTTT.

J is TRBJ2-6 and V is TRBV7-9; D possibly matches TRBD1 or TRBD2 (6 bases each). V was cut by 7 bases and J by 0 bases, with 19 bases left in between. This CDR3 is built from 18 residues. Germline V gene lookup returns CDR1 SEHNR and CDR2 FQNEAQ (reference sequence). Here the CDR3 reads CASTTDRSGASGANVLTF. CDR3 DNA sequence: TGTGCCAGCACCACGGATCGGTCGGGGGCCTCTGGGGCCAACGTCCTGACTTTC.

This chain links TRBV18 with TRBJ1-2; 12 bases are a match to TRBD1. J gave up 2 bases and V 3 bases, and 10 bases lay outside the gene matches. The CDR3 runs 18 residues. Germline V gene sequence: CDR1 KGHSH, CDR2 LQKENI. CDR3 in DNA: TGTGCCAGCTCACCTCTTTTACCGGGACAGGGGGCGAACTATGGCTACACCTTC. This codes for CASSPLLPGQGANYGYTF.

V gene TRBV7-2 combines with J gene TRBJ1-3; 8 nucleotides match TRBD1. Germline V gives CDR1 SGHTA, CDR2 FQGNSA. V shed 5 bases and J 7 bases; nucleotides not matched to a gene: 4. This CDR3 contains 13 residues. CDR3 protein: CASSRTGRNTIYF. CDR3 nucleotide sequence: TGTGCCAGCAGCCGGACAGGGCGGAACACCATATATTTT.

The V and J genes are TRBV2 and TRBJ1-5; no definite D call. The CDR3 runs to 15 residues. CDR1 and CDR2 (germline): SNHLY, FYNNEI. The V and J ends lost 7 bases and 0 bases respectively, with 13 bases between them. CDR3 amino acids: CASTISGLSNQPQHF. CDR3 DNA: TGTGCCAGCACCATAAGCGGACTTAGCAATCAGCCCCAGCATTTT.

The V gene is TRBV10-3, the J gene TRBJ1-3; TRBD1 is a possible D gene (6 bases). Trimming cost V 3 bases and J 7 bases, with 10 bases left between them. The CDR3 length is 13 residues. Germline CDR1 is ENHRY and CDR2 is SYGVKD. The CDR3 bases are TGTGCCATCAGTGAACAGGGTCGGAACACCATATATTTT. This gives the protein CAISEQGRNTIYF.

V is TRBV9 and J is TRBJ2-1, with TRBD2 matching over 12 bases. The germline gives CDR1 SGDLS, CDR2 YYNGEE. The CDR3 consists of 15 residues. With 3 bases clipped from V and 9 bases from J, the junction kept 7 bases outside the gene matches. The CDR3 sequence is CASSARTSGDVEQFF. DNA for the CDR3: TGTGCCAGCAGCGCCAGGACTAGCGGGGACGTTGAGCAGTTCTTC.

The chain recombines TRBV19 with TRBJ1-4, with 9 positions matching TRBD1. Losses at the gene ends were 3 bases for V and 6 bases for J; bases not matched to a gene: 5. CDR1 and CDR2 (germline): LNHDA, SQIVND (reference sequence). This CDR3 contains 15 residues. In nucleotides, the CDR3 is TGTGCCAGTAGTATGGGGACAGGGACAGATGAAAAACTGTTTTTT. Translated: CASSMGTGTDEKLFF. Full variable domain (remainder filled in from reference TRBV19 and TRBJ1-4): DGGITQSPKYLFRKEGQNVTLSCEQNLNHDAMYWYRQDPGQGLRLIYYSQIVNDFQKGDIAEGYSVSREKKESFPLTVTSAQKNPTAFYLCASSMGTGTDEKLFFGSGTQLSVL.